This T cell receptor (beta chain) was identified during a study of PD-L1 blockade in urothelial cancer. Study background: The study started patients on atezolizumab around 2014, giving 1,200 mg intravenously every 3 weeks.

Whole-study results and caveats: Below-median pretreatment blood TCR clonality was associated with improved progression-free and overall survival. It was durable-benefit patients whose tumor-associated blood clones expanded more at 3 weeks.

About this clone: The antigen remains unidentified.

The time point: pretreatment peripheral blood. TCRdb's copy holds only in-frame clones and misses some; the assay was immunoSEQ multiplex PCR. The repertoire consists of tens of thousands of clones, with roughly 90% occurring once and the leading ten covering under 2%. V was clipped by 7 bases and J by 4 bases; unmatched bases: 6. Germline V lookup: CDR1 LNHDA, CDR2 SQIVND (reference sequence). CDR3 size: 14 residues. This sample comprised PBMCs, obtained around atezolizumab (anti-PD-L1) treatment. This TCR was recovered from a man between 60 and 75 years old with urothelial cancer. The V gene is TRBV19, the J gene TRBJ2-5; 10 nucleotides agree with TRBD2. In DNA form, the CDR3 reads TGTGCCAGTACCAGGATAGCGGGAGGAGAGACCCAGTACTTC. This translates into CASTRIAGGETQYF.